The rows below give T cell receptor beta chains drawn from one sample of a study of CD8 T cells in Susac syndrome. TCRdb re-called the immunoSEQ multiplex PCR reads with MiXCR, one entry per CDR3 protein. The sample holds approximately 190,000 distinct CDR3 sequences, around 93% seen once. Sequenced material: CD4+ T cells from PBMCs. The receptor source for this set is a human donor in good health. Both conserved end residues are part of each CDR3. D genes are given only for firm matches. Rows give clone size only sometimes, using once, few, many, or a class for an expanded clone.

J gene: TRBJ2-1; V gene: TRBV5-4; clone size: NA; D gene: NA; CDR3 protein: CASSLGGRGRYNEQFF; CDR3 DNA: TGTGCCAGCAGCCTGGGGGGACGGGGGCGCTACAATGAGCAGTTCTTC
J gene: TRBJ1-5; V gene: TRBV29-1; clone size: once; D gene: NA; CDR3 protein: CSVETVSNQPQHF; CDR3 DNA: TGCAGCGTTGAGACAGTTAGCAATCAGCCCCAGCATTTT
J gene: TRBJ1-2; V gene: TRBV5-6; clone size: NA; D gene: TRBD1; CDR3 protein: CASSLVASGGLSNYGYTF; CDR3 DNA: TGTGCCAGCAGCTTGGTAGCCTCAGGGGGCTTGTCTAACTATGGCTACACCTTC
J gene: TRBJ2-3; V gene: TRBV27; clone size: once; D gene: TRBD2; CDR3 protein: CASSLPGRGGTDTQYF; CDR3 DNA: TGTGCCAGCAGTTTGCCCGGGCGGGGAGGGACAGATACGCAGTATTTT
J gene: TRBJ2-3; V gene: TRBV3-1; clone size: NA; D gene: NA; CDR3 protein: CASSQALGTDTQYF; CDR3 DNA: TGTGCCAGCAGCCAAGCTTTAGGCACAGATACGCAGTATTTT
J gene: TRBJ2-7; V gene: TRBV3-1; clone size: few; D gene: TRBD1; CDR3 protein: CASSPRTGTYEQYF; CDR3 DNA: TGTGCCAGCAGCCCCCGGACAGGGACTTACGAGCAGTACTTC
J gene: TRBJ1-2; V gene: TRBV2; clone size: NA; D gene: NA; CDR3 protein: CASVRDGGYGYTF; CDR3 DNA: TGTGCCAGCGTGAGGGACGGGGGCTATGGCTACACCTTC
J gene: TRBJ2-4; V gene: TRBV28; clone size: NA; D gene: NA; CDR3 protein: CASSLRPGAIQYF; CDR3 DNA: TGTGCCAGCAGTTTACGCCCCGGTGCCATTCAGTACTTC
J gene: TRBJ1-1; V gene: TRBV5-4; clone size: NA; D gene: TRBD1; CDR3 protein: CASSRGQGPTEAFF; CDR3 DNA: TGTGCCAGCAGCCGGGGACAGGGGCCCACTGAAGCTTTCTTT
J gene: TRBJ1-5; V gene: TRBV6-6; clone size: NA; D gene: NA; CDR3 protein: CASRETGASNQPQHF; CDR3 DNA: TGTGCCAGCAGAGAGACGGGGGCAAGCAATCAGCCCCAGCATTTT
J gene: TRBJ2-2; V gene: TRBV11-3; clone size: NA; D gene: NA; CDR3 protein: CASSSRPGVHGELFF; CDR3 DNA: TGTGCCAGCAGCTCCCGGCCCGGGGTTCACGGGGAGCTGTTTTTT
J gene: TRBJ2-1; V gene: TRBV20-1; clone size: once; D gene: TRBD1; CDR3 protein: CSALRTGRSNEQFF; CDR3 DNA: TGCAGTGCTCTTCGGACAGGGCGGTCCAATGAGCAGTTCTTC
J gene: TRBJ1-1; V gene: TRBV29-1; clone size: NA; D gene: NA; CDR3 protein: CSVSVLGTEAFF; CDR3 DNA: TGCAGCGTTTCCGTCCTGGGGACTGAAGCTTTCTTT
J gene: TRBJ1-6; V gene: TRBV20-1; clone size: NA; D gene: NA; CDR3 protein: CSAADRGTAKNSPLHF; CDR3 DNA: TGCAGTGCTGCGGACCGTGGAACGGCGAAAAATTCACCCCTCCACTTT
J gene: TRBJ1-3; V gene: TRBV2; clone size: NA; D gene: NA; CDR3 protein: CASSDGNTIYF; CDR3 DNA: TGTGCCAGCAGTGATGGAAACACCATATATTTT
J gene: TRBJ2-7; V gene: TRBV5-1; clone size: NA; D gene: NA; CDR3 protein: CASSLLSGGSYEQYF; CDR3 DNA: TGCGCCAGCAGCCTTTTATCGGGGGGCAGTTACGAGCAGTACTTC
J gene: TRBJ1-1; V gene: TRBV5-4; clone size: NA; D gene: NA; CDR3 protein: CASGLGRNTEAFF; CDR3 DNA: TGTGCCAGCGGCCTTGGGAGGAACACTGAAGCTTTCTTT
J gene: TRBJ2-1; V gene: TRBV27; clone size: NA; D gene: NA; CDR3 protein: CASSLTERRGENNEQFF; CDR3 DNA: TGTGCCAGCAGTTTAACTGAACGGCGGGGTGAAAACAATGAGCAGTTCTTC
J gene: TRBJ2-2; V gene: TRBV15; clone size: NA; D gene: NA; CDR3 protein: CATSRVRGGVGELFF; CDR3 DNA: TGTGCCACCAGCAGAGTTCGCGGCGGGGTCGGGGAGCTGTTTTTT
J gene: TRBJ1-5; V gene: TRBV19; clone size: NA; D gene: NA; CDR3 protein: CASSEGVPNQPQHF; CDR3 DNA: TGTGCCAGTAGTGAAGGGGTTCCCAATCAGCCCCAGCATTTT
J gene: TRBJ2-5; V gene: TRBV20-1; clone size: NA; D gene: TRBD2; CDR3 protein: CSAENSGGNKETQYF; CDR3 DNA: TGCAGTGCCGAGAATAGCGGGGGCAACAAAGAGACCCAGTACTTC
J gene: TRBJ1-2; V gene: TRBV29-1; clone size: NA; D gene: NA; CDR3 protein: CSAGVEEHYGYTF; CDR3 DNA: TGCAGCGCCGGGGTCGAGGAACACTATGGCTACACCTTC
J gene: TRBJ1-6; V gene: TRBV29-1; clone size: NA; D gene: NA; CDR3 protein: CSVEDITYGRDSPLHF; CDR3 DNA: TGCAGCGTTGAAGATATTACCTATGGCAGGGATTCACCCCTCCACTTT
J gene: TRBJ1-2; V gene: TRBV7-2; clone size: NA; D gene: NA; CDR3 protein: CASSSWGRSYGYTF; CDR3 DNA: TGTGCCAGCAGCTCCTGGGGGCGAAGCTATGGCTACACCTTC
J gene: TRBJ1-2; V gene: TRBV25-1; clone size: NA; D gene: TRBD1; CDR3 protein: CASSDFYRDRGGHGYTF; CDR3 DNA: TGTGCCAGCAGTGATTTTTATCGGGACAGGGGAGGTCATGGCTACACCTTC
J gene: TRBJ1-2; V gene: TRBV9; clone size: NA; D gene: TRBD1; CDR3 protein: CASSPSNRGYGYTF; CDR3 DNA: TGTGCCAGCAGCCCATCTAACAGGGGTTATGGCTACACCTTC
J gene: TRBJ1-1; V gene: TRBV12-3/TRBV12-4; clone size: once; D gene: NA; CDR3 protein: CASSLSGLLGSGIVEAFF; CDR3 DNA: TGTGCCAGCAGTTTATCGGGTTTACTAGGTTCTGGGATCGTTGAAGCTTTCTTT
J gene: TRBJ1-2; V gene: TRBV7-2; clone size: NA; D gene: TRBD1; CDR3 protein: CASSLGTGYGYTF; CDR3 DNA: TGTGCCAGCAGCTTAGGGACAGGGTACGGCTACACCTTC
J gene: TRBJ1-4; V gene: TRBV7-9; clone size: NA; D gene: NA; CDR3 protein: CASSLAPTGMGEKLFF; CDR3 DNA: TGTGCCAGCAGCTTAGCCCCCACAGGGATGGGTGAAAAACTGTTTTTT
J gene: TRBJ1-4; V gene: TRBV4-3; clone size: NA; D gene: NA; CDR3 protein: CASSQEAGRDEKLFF; CDR3 DNA: TGCGCCAGCAGCCAAGAGGCAGGGAGGGACGAAAAACTGTTTTTT
J gene: TRBJ1-4; V gene: TRBV4-1; clone size: NA; D gene: TRBD1; CDR3 protein: CASSGHWQGDEKLFF; CDR3 DNA: TGCGCCAGCAGCGGACATTGGCAGGGGGATGAAAAACTGTTTTTT
J gene: TRBJ2-3; V gene: TRBV2; clone size: NA; D gene: NA; CDR3 protein: CASSESWSRDKDTQYF; CDR3 DNA: TGTGCCAGCAGTGAAAGTTGGTCCAGGGATAAGGATACGCAGTATTTT
J gene: TRBJ1-2; V gene: TRBV20-1; clone size: NA; D gene: NA; CDR3 protein: CSASTYGYTF; CDR3 DNA: TGCAGTGCCAGTACCTATGGCTACACCTTC
J gene: TRBJ2-7; V gene: TRBV5-1; clone size: NA; D gene: NA; CDR3 protein: CASSRSLGMTDYEQYF; CDR3 DNA: TGCGCCAGCAGCAGGAGTTTGGGCATGACAGACTACGAGCAGTACTTC
J gene: TRBJ2-1; V gene: TRBV5-1; clone size: NA; D gene: NA; CDR3 protein: CASTLQGLEQFF; CDR3 DNA: TGCGCCAGCACCTTACAGGGACTTGAGCAGTTCTTC
J gene: TRBJ2-3; V gene: TRBV7-9; clone size: NA; D gene: NA; CDR3 protein: CASTWAGGTDTQYF; CDR3 DNA: TGTGCCAGCACCTGGGCAGGGGGCACAGATACGCAGTATTTT
J gene: TRBJ1-2; V gene: TRBV9; clone size: NA; D gene: TRBD1; CDR3 protein: CASSGSSPSRGRRANYGYTF; CDR3 DNA: TGTGCCAGCAGCGGTAGTTCCCCCTCCAGGGGGCGGAGAGCTAACTATGGCTACACCTTC
J gene: TRBJ1-1; V gene: TRBV2; clone size: few; D gene: NA; CDR3 protein: CASSFRRLNTEAFF; CDR3 DNA: TGTGCCAGCTCTTTCCGTCGCCTGAACACTGAAGCTTTCTTT
J gene: TRBJ2-5; V gene: TRBV5-4; clone size: NA; D gene: TRBD1; CDR3 protein: CASSRKTGSGETQYF; CDR3 DNA: TGTGCCAGCAGCAGGAAGACAGGGTCAGGAGAGACCCAGTACTTC
J gene: TRBJ2-2; V gene: TRBV29-1; clone size: NA; D gene: NA; CDR3 protein: CSGKRGMTGELFF; CDR3 DNA: TGCAGCGGGAAACGTGGGATGACTGGGGAGCTGTTTTTT
J gene: TRBJ1-2; V gene: TRBV28; clone size: once; D gene: NA; CDR3 protein: CASSGQFPYGYTF; CDR3 DNA: TGTGCCAGCAGTGGACAGTTCCCATATGGCTACACCTTC
J gene: TRBJ2-5; V gene: TRBV7-9; clone size: few; D gene: NA; CDR3 protein: CASSLRLARQETQYF; CDR3 DNA: TGTGCCAGCAGCTTACGGCTAGCGAGGCAAGAGACCCAGTACTTC
J gene: TRBJ1-6; V gene: TRBV28; clone size: NA; D gene: TRBD1; CDR3 protein: CASSSGQGGSNSPLHF; CDR3 DNA: TGTGCCAGCAGTTCCGGACAGGGCGGAAGCAATTCACCCCTCCACTTT
J gene: TRBJ1-1; V gene: TRBV6-5; clone size: NA; D gene: NA; CDR3 protein: CASRAILEKAEAFF; CDR3 DNA: TGTGCCAGCAGAGCAATACTTGAGAAGGCTGAAGCTTTCTTT
J gene: TRBJ2-2; V gene: TRBV18; clone size: NA; D gene: TRBD1; CDR3 protein: CASSPRDRITGELFF; CDR3 DNA: TGTGCCAGCTCACCCCGGGACAGAATCACCGGGGAGCTGTTTTTT
J gene: TRBJ2-2; V gene: TRBV6-2/TRBV6-3; clone size: NA; D gene: NA; CDR3 protein: CASSSRGRGTGELFF; CDR3 DNA: TGTGCCAGCAGTTCGCGGGGGCGCGGCACCGGGGAGCTGTTTTTT
J gene: TRBJ2-1; V gene: TRBV12-3/TRBV12-4; clone size: NA; D gene: TRBD2; CDR3 protein: CASSLTSGGGNEQFF; CDR3 DNA: TGTGCCAGCAGTTTAACTAGCGGGGGGGGCAATGAGCAGTTCTTC
J gene: TRBJ1-2; V gene: TRBV5-1; clone size: NA; D gene: NA; CDR3 protein: CASSLHDRPLEGGYTF; CDR3 DNA: TGCGCCAGCAGCTTGCATGACAGGCCCTTAGAGGGTGGCTACACCTTC
J gene: TRBJ1-6; V gene: TRBV3-1; clone size: NA; D gene: NA; CDR3 protein: CASSQTLNSPLHF; CDR3 DNA: TGTGCCAGCAGCCAAACTCTAAATTCACCCCTCCACTTT
J gene: TRBJ2-1; V gene: TRBV6-6; clone size: NA; D gene: TRBD2; CDR3 protein: CASILAGPYNEQFF; CDR3 DNA: TGTGCCAGCATCCTAGCGGGTCCCTACAATGAGCAGTTCTTC
J gene: TRBJ2-3; V gene: TRBV7-2; clone size: once; D gene: NA; CDR3 protein: CASSLVGGVDTQYF; CDR3 DNA: TGTGCCAGCAGCTTAGTGGGTGGCGTGGATACGCAGTATTTT
J gene: TRBJ1-1; V gene: TRBV12-3/TRBV12-4; clone size: NA; D gene: NA; CDR3 protein: CASRLGPLQGNTEAFF; CDR3 DNA: TGTGCCAGCAGACTGGGCCCCCTACAGGGGAACACTGAAGCTTTCTTT
J gene: TRBJ1-1; V gene: TRBV7-9; clone size: NA; D gene: NA; CDR3 protein: CASIRSGRNTEAFF; CDR3 DNA: TGTGCCAGCATCAGATCAGGGAGGAACACTGAAGCTTTCTTT
J gene: TRBJ2-5; V gene: TRBV20-1; clone size: NA; D gene: NA; CDR3 protein: CSSEGLETQYF; CDR3 DNA: TGCTCCTCCGAGGGGTTGGAGACCCAGTACTTC
J gene: TRBJ2-1; V gene: TRBV10-3; clone size: NA; D gene: NA; CDR3 protein: CAISDGRGLDNEQFF; CDR3 DNA: TGTGCCATCAGTGATGGCAGGGGCTTGGACAATGAGCAGTTCTTC
J gene: TRBJ1-3; V gene: TRBV4-1; clone size: NA; D gene: TRBD1; CDR3 protein: CASSGVQTGIIRNTIYF; CDR3 DNA: TGCGCCAGCAGCGGGGTACAGACAGGGATCATACGAAACACCATATATTTT
J gene: TRBJ1-3; V gene: TRBV12-3/TRBV12-4; clone size: NA; D gene: TRBD1; CDR3 protein: CASSFRGQGSGNTIYF; CDR3 DNA: TGTGCCAGCAGTTTTCGGGGACAGGGGTCCGGAAACACCATATATTTT
J gene: TRBJ2-1; V gene: TRBV7-2; clone size: once; D gene: NA; CDR3 protein: CASSKLGLSNEQFF; CDR3 DNA: TGTGCCAGCAGCAAGTTGGGATTAAGTAATGAGCAGTTCTTC